Below are 5 T cell receptor beta chains sequenced from a single sample in a study of human T cells and chemical hapten exposure. Before extraction, the whole blood was not fractionated, and total RNA was taken from it. MiXCR, applied by TCRdb to the 5' RACE reads, yields one record per CDR3 protein. The profile shows about 80,000 distinct CDR3 sequences, around a sixth of them singletons. The receptors shown here come from a female donor in good health.

As to this clonotype: This could be a read error, since a much larger clone is one nucleotide away. The genes are TRBV3-1 and TRBJ2-6, with 7 bases fitting TRBD2. With V trimmed by 6 bases and J by 2 bases, 4 bases remained unmatched. CDR1 and CDR2 from the germline V gene are LGHDT and YNNKEL (reference sequence). The CDR3 length is 15 residues. In nucleotides, the CDR3 is TGTGCCAGCAGGCAGGCGGGGGCTGGGGCCAACGTCCTGACTTTC. Translated, it gives CASRQAGAGANVLTF.

V usage is TRBV5-4 and J usage is TRBJ2-1; 11 nucleotides match TRBD1. CDR3 length: 15 amino acids. Trimming took 5 bases from V and 2 from J; bases not matched to a gene: 3. Germline CDR1 reads SGHNT; CDR2 reads YYREEE (reference sequence). CDR3: CASSRGQGAYNEQFF. CDR3 bases: TGTGCCAGCAGTCGGGGACAGGGGGCCTACAATGAGCAGTTCTTC. The variable domain in full, completed from reference TRBV5-4 and TRBJ2-1, reads ETGVTQSPTHLIKTRGQQVTLRCSSQSGHNTVSWYQQALGQGPQFIFQYYREEENGRGNFPPRFSGLQFPNYSSELNVNALELDDSALYLCASSRGQGAYNEQFFGPGTRLTVL.

The sample holds a few counts of this clonotype. The chain employs TRBV6-2 or TRBV6-3 and TRBJ2-5, with D maybe TRBD2 (6 bases). This CDR3 is 14 amino acids long. Trimming took 1 base from V and 0 from J, leaving 6 bases between them. CDR1 is MNHEY, CDR2 SVGEGT, per germline. For the CDR3, the DNA is TGTGCCAGCAGTTACTTAGCGGACCAAGAGACCCAGTACTTC. Translation gives CASSYLADQETQYF.

The chain carries TRBV5-1 and TRBJ2-7; D unresolved. The CDR3 is made up of 13 amino acids. Trimming removed 0 bases from V and 3 bases from J, with 7 bases in between. CDR1 and CDR2 from the germline V gene are SGHRS and YFSETQ. The CDR3 DNA follows: TGCGCCAGCAGCTTGGACAGAAACTACGAGCAGTACTTC. Translating gives CASSLDRNYEQYF.

CDR3 coding DNA: TGCGCCAGCAGCTTGGCCAGGTACGAGCAGTACTTC. It is translated as CASSLARYEQYF. This chain connects TRBV5-1 to TRBJ2-7; no reliable D call. The germline V gene encodes CDR1 SGHRS and CDR2 YFSETQ. The V gene lost 0 bases and the J gene lost 4 bases, with 5 bases spanning the gap. The CDR3 extends over 12 amino acids.